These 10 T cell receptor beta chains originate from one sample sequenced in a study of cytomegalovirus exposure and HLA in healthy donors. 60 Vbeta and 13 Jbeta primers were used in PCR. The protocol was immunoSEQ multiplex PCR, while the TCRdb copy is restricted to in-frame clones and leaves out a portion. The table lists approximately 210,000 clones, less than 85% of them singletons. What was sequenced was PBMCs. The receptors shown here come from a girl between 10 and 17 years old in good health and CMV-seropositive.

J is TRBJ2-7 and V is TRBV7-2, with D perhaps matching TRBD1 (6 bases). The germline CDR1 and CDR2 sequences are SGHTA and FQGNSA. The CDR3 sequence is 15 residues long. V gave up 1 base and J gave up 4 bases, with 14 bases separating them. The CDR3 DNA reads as TGTGCCAGCAGCTTAGTACAGGGTCCTGGGTACGAGCAGTACTTC. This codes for CASSLVQGPGYEQYF. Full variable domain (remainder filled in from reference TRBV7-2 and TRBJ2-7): GAGVSQSPSNKVTEKGKDVELRCDPISGHTALYWYRQSLGQGLEFLIYFQGNSAPDKSGLPSDRFSAERTGGSVSTLTIQRTQQEDSAVYLCASSLVQGPGYEQYFGPGTRLTVT.

The CDR3 DNA is TGTGCCAGCACAGAAGCAGGGGACACTGAAGCTTTCTTT. Its protein product is CASTEAGDTEAFF. The chain carries TRBV6-1 and TRBJ1-1; D is possibly TRBD1 (6 bases). Germline values: CDR1 MNHNS, CDR2 SASEGT. V lost 7 bases and J 3 bases, leaving 12 bases between the germline ends. The CDR3 contains 13 residues.

In nucleotides, the CDR3 is TGTGCCAGCAGCTCGCCTACCGGGGGTATAGATACGCAGTATTTT. This translates into CASSSPTGGIDTQYF. V and J are TRBV11-3 and TRBJ2-3; D might be TRBD2 (6 bases). The CDR3 is 15 residues long. Trimming cost V 4 bases and J 5 bases, with 16 bases left between them. Germline V CDR1 and CDR2: SGHNT, YENEEA.

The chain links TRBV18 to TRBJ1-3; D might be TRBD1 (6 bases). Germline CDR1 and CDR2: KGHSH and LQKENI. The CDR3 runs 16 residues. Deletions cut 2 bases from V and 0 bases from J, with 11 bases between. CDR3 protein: CASSPLQDSSGNTIYF. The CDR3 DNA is TGTGCCAGCTCACCATTACAGGACAGCTCTGGAAACACCATATATTTT. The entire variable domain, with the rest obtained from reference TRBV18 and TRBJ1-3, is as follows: NAGVMQNPRHLVRRRGQEARLRCSPMKGHSHVYWYRQLPEEGLKFMVYLQKENIIDESGMPKERFSAEFPKEGPSILRIQQVVRGDSAAYFCASSPLQDSSGNTIYFGEGSWLTVV.

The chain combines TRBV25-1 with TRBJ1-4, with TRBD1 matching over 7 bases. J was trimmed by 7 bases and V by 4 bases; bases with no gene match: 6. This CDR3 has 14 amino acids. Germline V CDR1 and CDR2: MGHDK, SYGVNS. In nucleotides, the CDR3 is TGTGCCAGCAGTGCCCGCACAGGGGTTGAAAAACTGTTTTTT. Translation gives CASSARTGVEKLFF.

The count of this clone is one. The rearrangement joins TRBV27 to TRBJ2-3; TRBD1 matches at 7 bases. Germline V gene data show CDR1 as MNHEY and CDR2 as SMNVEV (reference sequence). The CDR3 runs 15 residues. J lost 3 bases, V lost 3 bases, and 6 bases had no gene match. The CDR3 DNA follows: TGTGCCAGCAGTTTGTGGATCAGGGGGACAGATACGCAGTATTTT. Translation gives CASSLWIRGTDTQYF.

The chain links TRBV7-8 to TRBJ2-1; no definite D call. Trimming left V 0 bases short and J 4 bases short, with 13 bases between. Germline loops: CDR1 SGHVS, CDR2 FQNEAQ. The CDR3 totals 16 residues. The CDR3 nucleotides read TGTGCCAGCAGCTTAGCGAGGCTAGTAACTTACAATGAGCAGTTCTTC. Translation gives CASSLARLVTYNEQFF.

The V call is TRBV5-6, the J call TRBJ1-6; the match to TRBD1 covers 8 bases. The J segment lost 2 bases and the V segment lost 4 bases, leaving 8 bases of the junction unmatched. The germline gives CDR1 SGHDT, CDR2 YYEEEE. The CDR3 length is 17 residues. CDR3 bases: TGTGCCAGCAGCCAAATAACAGGGGGGACCTATAATTCACCCCTCCACTTT. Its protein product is CASSQITGGTYNSPLHF. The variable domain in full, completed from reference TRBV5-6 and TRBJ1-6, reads DAGVTQSPTHLIKTRGQQVTLRCSPKSGHDTVSWYQQALGQGPQFIFQYYEEEERQRGNFPDRFSGHQFPNYSSELNVNALLLGDSALYLCASSQITGGTYNSPLHFGNGTRLTVT.

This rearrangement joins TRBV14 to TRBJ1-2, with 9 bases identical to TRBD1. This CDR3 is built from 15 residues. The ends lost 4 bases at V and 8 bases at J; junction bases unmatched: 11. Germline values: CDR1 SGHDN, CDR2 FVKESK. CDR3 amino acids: CASSPANRGPYGYTF. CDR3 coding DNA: TGTGCCAGCAGCCCAGCAAACAGGGGGCCGTACGGCTACACCTTC.

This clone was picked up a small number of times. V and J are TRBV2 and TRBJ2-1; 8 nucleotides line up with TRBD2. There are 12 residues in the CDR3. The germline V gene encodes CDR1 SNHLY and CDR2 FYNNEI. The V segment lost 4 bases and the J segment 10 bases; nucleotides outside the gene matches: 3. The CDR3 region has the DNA TGTGCCAGCAGTGTGGCGGGGGGAGAGCAGTTCTTC. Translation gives CASSVAGGEQFF.